A selection of T cell receptor beta chains follows, all from one sample in a study of response to subunit inactivated influenza vaccine. MiXCR, run by TCRdb on the RT-PCR reads, gives a single entry per CDR3 protein. This sample has 600,000 to 850,000 distinct CDR3 sequences, with 12% to 15% found just once. This specimen consisted of PBMCs from blood, obtained 14 to 15 days before vaccination. These receptors all come from a man aged 50 to 59 who received an inactivated influenza vaccine. CDR3s include the opening cysteine and the closing phenylalanine or tryptophan. The order of the fields is CDR3 protein, CDR3 DNA, clone size, V gene, J gene, D gene. The D gene is left open where the match is weak. The size entry is marked missing in some rows and otherwise reads once, few, many or a size class.

CASTRPSSQGQTQYF	TGTGCCAGCACCCGACCGTCCTCACAGGGGCAGACCCAGTACTTC	-	TRBV6-2/TRBV6-3	TRBJ2-5	TRBD1
CASSLWGAQEKLFF	TGTGCCAGCAGTTTGTGGGGGGCGCAGGAAAAACTGTTTTTT	many	TRBV12-3/TRBV12-4	TRBJ1-4	-
CASSLRMRDGEQYF	TGTGCCAGCAGTTTAAGGATGAGGGACGGCGAGCAGTACTTC	few	TRBV25-1	TRBJ2-7	-
CSASERGGSYEQYF	TGCAGTGCTAGTGAGCGGGGGGGTTCCTACGAGCAGTACTTC	-	TRBV20-1	TRBJ2-7	TRBD2
CSVESPLQQGYNSPLHF	TGCAGCGTTGAATCACCATTACAACAGGGGTATAATTCACCCCTCCACTTT	few	TRBV29-1	TRBJ1-6	TRBD1
CSARHDTNTGKLFF	TGCAGTGCTAGACACGATACGAACACCGGGAAGCTGTTTTTT	-	TRBV20-1	TRBJ2-2	-
CSVTVDGSYEQYF	TGCAGCGTCACGGTCGACGGTTCCTACGAGCAGTACTTC	few	TRBV29-1	TRBJ2-7	-
CASSLGGSKNIQYF	TGTGCCAGCAGCCTAGGGGGATCCAAAAACATTCAGTACTTC	few	TRBV7-2	TRBJ2-4	-
CATSRDPGNSNEQFF	TGTGCCACCAGCAGAGATCCGGGGAATTCCAATGAGCAGTTCTTC	few	TRBV15	TRBJ2-1	-
CASSITNTGELFF	TGTGCCAGTAGTATAACGAACACCGGGGAGCTGTTTTTT	many	TRBV19	TRBJ2-2	-
CASGSTSEVSTQYF	TGTGCCAGCGGATCTACTAGCGAAGTCAGTACGCAGTATTTT	few	TRBV21-1	TRBJ2-3	-
CASSQASGSPVPQYF	TGCGCCAGCAGCCAAGCTAGCGGGTCCCCCGTACCGCAGTATTTT	-	TRBV4-3	TRBJ2-3	TRBD2
CASSPRAGRSTDTQYF	TGTGCCAGCAGCCCCCGGGCGGGGCGCAGCACAGATACGCAGTATTTT	-	TRBV7-9	TRBJ2-3	-
CASSTKLFQFGSGQLDNSPLHF	TGTGCCAGCAGCACTAAACTTTTTCAGTTTGGTTCTGGACAACTAGATAATTCACCCCTCCACTTT	-	TRBV21-1	TRBJ1-6	-
CASRSRDRGGYGYTF	TGTGCCAGCAGGAGCCGGGACAGGGGTGGTTATGGCTACACCTTC	-	TRBV27	TRBJ1-2	TRBD1
CASSPVTESKQYF	TGTGCCAGCAGCCCTGTTACCGAGTCGAAGCAGTACTTC	few	TRBV7-9	TRBJ2-7	-
CASSLSPTGNTIYF	TGTGCCAGCAGTCTCTCACCGACTGGAAACACCATATATTTT	-	TRBV12-3/TRBV12-4	TRBJ1-3	-
CSGSTDSYNEQFF	TGCAGCGGCTCAACGGATTCCTACAATGAGCAGTTCTTC	-	TRBV29-1	TRBJ2-1	-
CSVEKYGLDDRGGELFF	TGCAGCGTTGAAAAATATGGACTAGATGACAGGGGCGGGGAGCTGTTTTTT	few	TRBV29-1	TRBJ2-2	-
CSASRLAGGIGELFF	TGCAGTGCTAGTCGACTAGCGGGAGGAATCGGGGAGCTGTTTTTT	-	TRBV20-1	TRBJ2-2	TRBD2
CASSETGRRAGELFF	TGTGCCAGCAGCGAGACAGGGAGGAGGGCCGGGGAGCTGTTTTTT	many	TRBV5-6	TRBJ2-2	-
CASSLGLAGTGELFF	TGTGCCAGCAGTCTTGGACTAGCGGGAACCGGGGAGCTGTTTTTT	many	TRBV7-2	TRBJ2-2	TRBD2
CASSPVLRVAGELFF	TGTGCCAGCAGCCCCGTTTTGCGGGTGGCCGGGGAGCTGTTTTTT	few	TRBV7-2	TRBJ2-2	-
CASSAVAAGANVLTF	TGTGCCAGCAGTGCTGTGGCAGCCGGGGCCAACGTCCTGACTTTC	few	TRBV6-4	TRBJ2-6	-
CASSRAGVHNEQFF	TGTGCCAGCTCTCGGGCGGGGGTTCACAATGAGCAGTTCTTC	-	TRBV6-1	TRBJ2-1	TRBD2
CASSYGRGSGGYQETQYF	TGTGCCAGCAGTTACGGCCGAGGTAGCGGGGGGTACCAAGAGACCCAGTACTTC	few	TRBV6-2/TRBV6-3	TRBJ2-5	TRBD2
CAISESGANSPLHF	TGTGCCATCAGTGAGTCGGGTGCAAATTCACCCCTCCACTTT	-	TRBV10-3	TRBJ1-6	-
CAISESKGRKSSYEQYF	TGTGCCATCAGTGAGTCTAAAGGCCGGAAAAGCTCCTACGAGCAGTACTTC	few	TRBV10-3	TRBJ2-7	-
CSVEGLAGQLSYEQYF	TGCAGCGTTGAGGGACTAGCGGGGCAGCTATCCTACGAGCAGTACTTC	many	TRBV29-1	TRBJ2-7	TRBD2
CACSGVTGSYEQYF	TGTGCCTGCAGCGGGGTAACAGGTTCCTACGAGCAGTACTTC	-	TRBV7-2	TRBJ2-7	TRBD2
CASSQVGTRGTDTQYF	TGCGCCAGCAGCCAAGTCGGGACCCGGGGAACAGATACGCAGTATTTT	-	TRBV4-3	TRBJ2-3	-
CASSYSPAGGYNEQFF	TGTGCCAGCAGTTACTCGCCGGCGGGGGGTTACAATGAGCAGTTCTTC	many	TRBV6-2/TRBV6-3	TRBJ2-1	TRBD2
CSARDGGDNSPLHF	TGCAGTGCTAGAGATGGAGGCGATAATTCACCCCTCCACTTT	-	TRBV20-1	TRBJ1-6	-
CASSQDGRPYEQYF	TGTGCCAGCAGCCAAGATGGCAGGCCCTACGAGCAGTACTTC	few	TRBV4-2	TRBJ2-7	-
CSVMTGETQYF	TGCAGCGTTATGACAGGAGAGACCCAGTACTTC	-	TRBV29-1	TRBJ2-5	-
CASRLAGAREQFF	TGTGCCAGTCGACTAGCGGGGGCTAGGGAGCAGTTCTTC	-	TRBV12-3/TRBV12-4	TRBJ2-1	TRBD2
CSASTGNSNSGANVLTF	TGCAGTGCTAGTACGGGCAATTCTAACTCTGGGGCCAACGTCCTGACTTTC	few	TRBV20-1	TRBJ2-6	-
CASSARETGEQFF	TGTGCCAGCAGTGCCCGGGAGACGGGTGAGCAGTTCTTC	many	TRBV12-3/TRBV12-4	TRBJ2-1	-
CSVRPETQYF	TGCAGCGTCCGACCAGAGACCCAGTACTTC	-	TRBV29-1	TRBJ2-5	-
CASSDSVGPNEQFF	TGTGCCAGCAGTGACTCGGTGGGGCCGAATGAGCAGTTCTTC	few	TRBV6-4	TRBJ2-1	-
CASSLLNRGGVYNEQFF	TGTGCCAGCAGTTTATTGAATCGGGGGGGGGTGTACAATGAGCAGTTCTTC	-	TRBV28	TRBJ2-1	TRBD2
CATRTGGHGYTF	TGTGCCACCCGGACAGGGGGGCATGGCTACACCTTC	few	TRBV10-3	TRBJ1-2	TRBD1
CASSYSYRQAAQETQYF	TGTGCCAGCAGTTACTCGTACCGGCAGGCCGCCCAAGAGACCCAGTACTTC	few	TRBV6-5	TRBJ2-5	-
CSVEGSGSRADTQYF	TGCAGCGTTGAAGGGAGCGGGAGTAGAGCAGATACGCAGTATTTT	many	TRBV29-1	TRBJ2-3	TRBD2
CASGTSQETQYF	TGTGCCAGCGGGACTTCGCAAGAGACCCAGTACTTC	few	TRBV28	TRBJ2-5	-